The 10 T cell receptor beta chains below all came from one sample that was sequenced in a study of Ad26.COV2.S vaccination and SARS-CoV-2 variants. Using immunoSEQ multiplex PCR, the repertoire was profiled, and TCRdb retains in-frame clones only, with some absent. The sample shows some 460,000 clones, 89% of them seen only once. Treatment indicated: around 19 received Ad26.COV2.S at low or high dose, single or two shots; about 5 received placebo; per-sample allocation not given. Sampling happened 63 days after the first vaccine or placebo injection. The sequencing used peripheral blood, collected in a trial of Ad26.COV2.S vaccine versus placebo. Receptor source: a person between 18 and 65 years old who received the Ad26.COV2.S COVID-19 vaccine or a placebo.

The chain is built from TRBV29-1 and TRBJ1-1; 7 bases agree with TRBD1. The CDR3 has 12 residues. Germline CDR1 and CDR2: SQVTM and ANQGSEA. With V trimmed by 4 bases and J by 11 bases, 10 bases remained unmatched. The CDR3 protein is CSVGEGRGPAFF. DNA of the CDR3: TGCAGCGTTGGCGAGGGGAGGGGGCCGGCTTTCTTT.

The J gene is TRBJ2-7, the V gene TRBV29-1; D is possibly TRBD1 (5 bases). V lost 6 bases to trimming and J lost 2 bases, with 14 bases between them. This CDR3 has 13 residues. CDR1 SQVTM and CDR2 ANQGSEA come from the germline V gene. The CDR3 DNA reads TGCAGCGTATTAGGGCAGGGCGCCTACGAGCAGTACTTC. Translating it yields CSVLGQGAYEQYF.

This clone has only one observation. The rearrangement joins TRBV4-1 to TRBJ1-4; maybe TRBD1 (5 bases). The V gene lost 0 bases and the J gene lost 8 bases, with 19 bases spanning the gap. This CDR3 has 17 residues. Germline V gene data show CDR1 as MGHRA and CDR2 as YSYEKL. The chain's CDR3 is CASSQDGLGTVGEKLFF. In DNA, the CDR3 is TGCGCCAGCAGCCAAGATGGGCTTGGGACGGTGGGAGAAAAACTGTTTTTT.

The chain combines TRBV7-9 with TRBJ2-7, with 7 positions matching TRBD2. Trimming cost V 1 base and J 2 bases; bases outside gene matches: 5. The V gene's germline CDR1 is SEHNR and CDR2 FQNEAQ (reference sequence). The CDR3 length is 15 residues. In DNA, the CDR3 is TGTGCCAGCAGCTTAGAGGCTAGCGGTGCCTACGAGCAGTACTTC. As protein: CASSLEASGAYEQYF.

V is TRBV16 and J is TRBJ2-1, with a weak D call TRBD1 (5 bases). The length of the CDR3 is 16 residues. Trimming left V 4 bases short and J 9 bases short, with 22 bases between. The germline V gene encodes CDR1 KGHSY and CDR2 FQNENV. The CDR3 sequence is CASSPTVNRGYGEQFF. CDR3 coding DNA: TGTGCCAGCAGCCCAACCGTTAATAGGGGTTACGGTGAGCAGTTCTTC.

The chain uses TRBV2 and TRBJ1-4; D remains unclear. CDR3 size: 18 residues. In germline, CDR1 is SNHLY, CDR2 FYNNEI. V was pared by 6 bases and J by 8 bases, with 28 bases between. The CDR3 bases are TGTGCCAGCAGACCGTATACCTGGAAACTTGAAAGATGGGAAAAACTGTTTTTT. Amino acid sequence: CASRPYTWKLERWEKLFF. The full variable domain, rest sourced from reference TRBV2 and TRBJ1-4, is EPEVTQTPSHQVTQMGQEVILRCVPISNHLYFYWYRQILGQKVEFLVSFYNNEISEKSEIFDDQFSVERPDGSNFTLKIRSTKLEDSAMYFCASRPYTWKLERWEKLFFGSGTQLSVL.

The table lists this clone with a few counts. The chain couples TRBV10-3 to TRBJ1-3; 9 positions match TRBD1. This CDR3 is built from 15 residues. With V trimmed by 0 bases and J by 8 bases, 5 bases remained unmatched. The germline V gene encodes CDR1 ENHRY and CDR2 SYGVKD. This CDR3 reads CAISESTGGDDTIYF. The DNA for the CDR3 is TGTGCCATCAGTGAGTCTACAGGGGGCGATGACACCATATATTTT.

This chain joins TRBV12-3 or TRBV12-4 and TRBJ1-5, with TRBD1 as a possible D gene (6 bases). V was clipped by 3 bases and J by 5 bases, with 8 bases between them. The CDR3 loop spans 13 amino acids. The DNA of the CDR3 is TGTGCCAGCAGTTTTCAGGGGTATCAGCCCCAGCATTTT. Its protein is CASSFQGYQPQHF.

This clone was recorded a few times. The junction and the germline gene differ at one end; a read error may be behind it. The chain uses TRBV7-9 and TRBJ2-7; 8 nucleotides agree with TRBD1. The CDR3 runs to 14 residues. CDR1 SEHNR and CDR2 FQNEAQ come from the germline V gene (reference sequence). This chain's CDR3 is CASSLAQGALAFDF. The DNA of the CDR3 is TGTGCCAGCAGCTTAGCGCAGGGGGCTCTGGCGTTCGACTTC.

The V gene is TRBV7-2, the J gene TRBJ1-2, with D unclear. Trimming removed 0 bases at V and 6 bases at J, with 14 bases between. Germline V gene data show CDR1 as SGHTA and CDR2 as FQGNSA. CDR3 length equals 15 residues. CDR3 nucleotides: TGTGCCAGCAGCTTAGCGCCCGGCCAGCGGCATGGCTACACCTTC. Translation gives CASSLAPGQRHGYTF.